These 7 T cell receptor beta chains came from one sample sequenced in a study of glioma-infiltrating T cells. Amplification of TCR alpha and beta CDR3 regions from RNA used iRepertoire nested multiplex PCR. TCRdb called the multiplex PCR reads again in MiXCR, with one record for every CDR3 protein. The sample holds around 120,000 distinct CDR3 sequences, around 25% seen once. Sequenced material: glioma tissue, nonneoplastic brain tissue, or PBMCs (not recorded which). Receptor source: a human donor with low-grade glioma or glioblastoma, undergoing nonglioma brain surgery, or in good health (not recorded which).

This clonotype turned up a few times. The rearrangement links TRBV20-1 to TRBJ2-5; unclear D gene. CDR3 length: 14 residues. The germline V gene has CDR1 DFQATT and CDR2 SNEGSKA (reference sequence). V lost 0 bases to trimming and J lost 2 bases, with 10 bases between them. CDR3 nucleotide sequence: TGCAGTGCTAGAGATGGTGGCAGTCAAGAGACCCAGTACTTC. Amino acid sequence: CSARDGGSQETQYF.

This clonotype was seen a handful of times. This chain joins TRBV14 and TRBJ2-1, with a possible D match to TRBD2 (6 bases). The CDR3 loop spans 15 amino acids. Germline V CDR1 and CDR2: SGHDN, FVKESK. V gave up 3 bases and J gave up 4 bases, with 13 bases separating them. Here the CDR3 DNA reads TGTGCCAGCAGCCACGGGGGTGCCGGATACAATGAGCAGTTCTTC. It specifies CASSHGGAGYNEQFF.

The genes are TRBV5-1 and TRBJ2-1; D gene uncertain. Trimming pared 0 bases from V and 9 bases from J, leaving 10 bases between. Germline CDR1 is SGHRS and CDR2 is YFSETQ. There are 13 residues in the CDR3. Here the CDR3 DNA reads TGCGCCAGCAGCTTGGTGAGTGACTCTGAGCAGTTCTTC. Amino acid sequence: CASSLVSDSEQFF.

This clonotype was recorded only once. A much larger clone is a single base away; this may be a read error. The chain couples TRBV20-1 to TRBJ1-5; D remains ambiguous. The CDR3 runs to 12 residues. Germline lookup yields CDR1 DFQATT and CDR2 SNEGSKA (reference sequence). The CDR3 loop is CSAKQSNQPHHF. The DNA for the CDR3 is TGCAGTGCTAAACAGAGCAATCAGCCCCATCATTTT.

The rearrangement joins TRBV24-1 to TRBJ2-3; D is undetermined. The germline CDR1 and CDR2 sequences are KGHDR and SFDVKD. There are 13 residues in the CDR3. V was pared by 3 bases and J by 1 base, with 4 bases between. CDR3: CATSDTRTDTQYF. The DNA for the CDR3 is TGTGCCACCAGTGATACTCGCACAGATACGCAGTATTTT.

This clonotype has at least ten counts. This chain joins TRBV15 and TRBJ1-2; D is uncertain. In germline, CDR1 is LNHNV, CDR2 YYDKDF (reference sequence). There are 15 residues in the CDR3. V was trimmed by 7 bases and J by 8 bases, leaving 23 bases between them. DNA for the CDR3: TGTGCCACCACTCCGATGGGCCTTCAACGTGGAGGCTACACCTTC. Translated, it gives CATTPMGLQRGGYTF.

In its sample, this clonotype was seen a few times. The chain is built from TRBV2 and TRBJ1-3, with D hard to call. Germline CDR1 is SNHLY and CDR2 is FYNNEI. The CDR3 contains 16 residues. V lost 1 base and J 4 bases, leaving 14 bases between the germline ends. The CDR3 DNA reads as TGTGCCAGCAGTGAAGAGGGCAGAGTTTTCGGAAACACCATATATTTT. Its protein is CASSEEGRVFGNTIYF.